This TCR beta chain was sequenced during a study of T cells in Graves' hyperthyroidism and ophthalmopathy. RNA transcripts served as the template for amplifying TCR beta CDR3 regions. The HTBI primer set served for first-round RT-PCR of the TCR CDR3. In TCRdb, the multiplex PCR reads were re-called with MiXCR into one record per CDR3 protein. Here the sample spans about half a million distinct CDR3 sequences, around 21% being singletons. The CDR3 is 15 residues long. Looked up from germline, CDR1 is SGHDN and CDR2 is FVKESK. This clonotype came up once. This may stem from a read error, because a much larger clone lies one nucleotide away.

V and J are TRBV14 and TRBJ1-2, with a weak D call TRBD1 (5 bases). The material sequenced was blood. The sequence was collected from a man between 18 and 29 years old with Graves' hyperthyroidism. Here the CDR3 reads CARSPAAGANYGYTF. CDR3 DNA: TGTGCCAGGAGCCCAGCGGCCGGGGCCAACTATGGCTACACCTTC.